A selection of T cell receptor beta chains follows, all from one sample in a study of T cell responses to AZD1222 COVID-19 vaccine. The protocol was immunoSEQ multiplex PCR, while the TCRdb copy is restricted to in-frame clones and leaves out a portion. The table has 77,000 or so clones, approximately 90% seen once. The starting material was peripheral blood, obtained 28 days after the second AZD1222 dose. The receptors here all came from an adult who received the AZD1222 COVID-19 vaccine. The CDR3 runs from the conserved cysteine through the conserved F or W. A D gene is named only where the DNA matches it firmly. Some rows have no size entry. The others give once, few or many, or a class for an expanded clone.

clone_size,j_call,v_call,d_call,cdr3_aa,cdr3_nt
-,TRBJ1-1,TRBV9,-,CASSAVDQGYTEAFF,TGTGCCAGCAGCGCCGTCGATCAGGGATACACTGAAGCTTTCTTT
-,TRBJ1-2,TRBV28,-,CASRTDVGYGYTF,TGTGCCAGCAGAACCGACGTGGGCTATGGCTACACCTTC
once,TRBJ2-7,TRBV6-2/TRBV6-3,TRBD1,CASSSPGDRSSYEQYF,TGTGCCAGCAGTTCCCCCGGGGACAGGTCCTCCTACGAGCAGTACTTC
once,TRBJ1-3,TRBV18,TRBD1,CASSPPTGTVGNTIYF,TGTGCCAGCTCACCGCCGACAGGGACTGTTGGAAACACCATATATTTT
once,TRBJ2-7,TRBV2,-,CASIQSTSYEQYF,TGTGCCAGCATCCAGAGTACCTCCTACGAGCAGTACTTC
-,TRBJ1-1,TRBV28,-,CASSLMGGITEAFF,TGTGCCAGCAGTTTAATGGGTGGGATCACTGAAGCTTTCTTT
-,TRBJ1-1,TRBV3-1/TRBV3-2,-,CASSQGGLNTEAFF,TGTGCCAGCAGCCAAGGGGGACTGAACACTGAAGCTTTCTTT
-,TRBJ1-5,TRBV4-1,-,CASSQEAAGGTQPQHF,TGCGCCAGCAGCCAGGAAGCAGCTGGGGGAACTCAGCCCCAGCATTTT
-,TRBJ2-2,TRBV28,TRBD2,CATYAGTSGSGGELFF,TGTGCCACCTACGCCGGGACTAGCGGGTCTGGCGGGGAGCTGTTTTTT
-,TRBJ2-1,TRBV12-5,-,CASGEQSQTPFDEQFF,TGTGCTAGTGGCGAACAAAGTCAGACGCCCTTCGATGAGCAGTTCTTC
-,TRBJ1-2,TRBV27,TRBD1,CASSRPGQGGYTF,TGTGCCAGCAGTAGGCCGGGACAGGGGGGCTACACCTTC
-,TRBJ2-1,TRBV7-2,-,CASSFEGLGEQFF,TGTGCCAGCAGCTTTGAAGGCTTGGGTGAGCAGTTCTTC
-,TRBJ2-5,TRBV12-5,-,CASGLELETQYF,TGTGCTAGTGGTTTGGAGTTGGAGACCCAGTACTTC
-,TRBJ1-2,TRBV5-1,-,CASSLGTSSNYGYTF,TGCGCCAGCAGCCTTGGGACAAGCTCTAACTATGGCTACACCTTC
few,TRBJ1-6,TRBV25-1,TRBD1,CASSGTGDNSPLHF,TGTGCCAGCAGTGGGACAGGGGATAATTCACCCCTCCACTTT
-,TRBJ2-5,TRBV10-1,-,CASSEFAGAGETQYF,TGCGCCAGCAGTGAGTTCGCGGGGGCTGGAGAGACCCAGTACTTC
-,TRBJ2-1,TRBV5-1,TRBD1,CASSSGGGDEQFF,TGCGCCAGCAGCTCAGGGGGTGGGGATGAGCAGTTCTTC
-,TRBJ1-5,TRBV2,TRBD1,CASSASGGPQHF,TGTGCCAGCAGCGCCTCAGGGGGGCCCCAGCATTTT
-,TRBJ1-6,TRBV5-3,-,CARSLWTANNSPLHF,TGTGCCAGAAGCTTGTGGACAGCCAATAATTCACCCCTCCACTTT
-,TRBJ2-7,TRBV11-3,TRBD1,CASSLDFPGQALFF,TGTGCCAGCAGCTTAGATTTCCCGGGACAGGCCCTTTTCTTC
-,TRBJ2-1,TRBV28,-,CASSYFLGGQAEQFF,TGTGCCAGCAGTTATTTCTTAGGGGGGCAGGCTGAGCAGTTCTTC
-,TRBJ1-6,TRBV6-6,-,CASCRDFYNSPLHF,TGTGCCAGTTGCCGGGATTTCTATAATTCACCCCTCCACTTT
-,TRBJ2-2,TRBV14,TRBD1,CASSRRTGRLAGELFF,TGTGCCAGCAGCAGACGGACAGGGCGATTGGCCGGGGAGCTGTTTTTT
once,TRBJ1-6,TRBV19,-,CASSRAVTVESPLHF,TGTGCCAGTAGTCGAGCCGTTACGGTTGAGTCACCCCTCCACTTT
-,TRBJ2-5,TRBV12-5,-,CASGEGQTQYF,TGTGCTAGTGGTGAGGGGCAGACCCAGTACTTC
-,TRBJ2-3,TRBV5-6,TRBD1,CASSYDRVGTQYF,TGTGCCAGCAGCTACGACAGGGTTGGTACGCAGTATTTT
-,TRBJ1-5,TRBV28,TRBD1,CASRPSTGILSNQPQHF,TGTGCCAGCAGGCCTTCGACAGGGATATTGTCCAATCAGCCCCAGCATTTT
-,TRBJ2-7,TRBV2,-,CASSDRTYEQYF,TGTGCCAGCAGTGACAGGACCTACGAGCAGTACTTC
-,TRBJ2-5,TRBV2,-,CASKIGGAGETQYF,TGTGCCAGCAAGATCGGAGGGGCGGGGGAGACCCAGTACTTC
-,TRBJ1-1,TRBV5-5,TRBD1,CASSSDRTGRETEAFF,TGTGCCAGCAGCTCAGACCGGACAGGGCGGGAAACTGAAGCTTTCTTT
-,TRBJ2-7,TRBV30,-,CAWRIGSYEQYF,TGTGCCTGGAGGATAGGCTCCTACGAGCAGTACTTC
-,TRBJ2-2,TRBV5-4,-,CASSLEYDVGELFF,TGTGCCAGCAGCTTGGAGTATGACGTGGGGGAGCTGTTTTTT
-,TRBJ2-1,TRBV5-1,-,CASSSATIPDQYNEQFF,TGCGCCAGCAGCTCCGCTACCATCCCAGACCAATACAATGAGCAGTTCTTC
-,TRBJ2-1,TRBV2,TRBD2,CASSALEAGGNNEQFF,TGTGCCAGCAGCGCTTTAGAGGCGGGAGGAAACAATGAGCAGTTCTTC
-,TRBJ1-4,TRBV2,-,CASSSGVNEKLFF,TGTGCCAGCAGTTCGGGGGTTAATGAAAAACTGTTTTTT
-,TRBJ1-2,TRBV24-1,TRBD1,CATSQTGDHGYTF,TGTGCCACCTCACAGACAGGGGACCATGGCTACACCTTC
-,TRBJ2-5,TRBV6-5,-,CASSYSGAGEETQYF,TGTGCCAGCAGTTACTCGGGGGCGGGAGAAGAGACCCAGTACTTC
-,TRBJ2-2,TRBV5-1,-,CASSLDREDAGELFF,TGCGCCAGCAGCTTGGACAGGGAAGACGCCGGGGAGCTGTTTTTT
-,TRBJ1-2,TRBV3-1/TRBV3-2,-,CASRASGGQGGYTF,TGTGCCAGCAGAGCAAGCGGGGGGCAAGGTGGCTACACCTTC
-,TRBJ2-1,TRBV24-1,-,CATSGGGGGNSYNEQFF,TGTGCCACCAGTGGGGGCGGAGGGGGGAACTCCTACAATGAGCAGTTCTTC
-,TRBJ2-7,TRBV5-1,TRBD2,CASSTSAGSSYEQYF,TGCGCCAGCAGCACATCAGCGGGGAGCTCCTACGAGCAGTACTTC
-,TRBJ2-5,TRBV12-5,TRBD2,CASGLRTSGNQETQYF,TGTGCTAGTGGTTTGAGAACCAGCGGGAACCAAGAGACCCAGTACTTC
-,TRBJ2-7,TRBV19,-,CASSISSDSYEQYF,TGTGCCAGTAGTATATCCAGCGATTCCTACGAGCAGTACTTC
-,TRBJ1-5,TRBV5-5,-,CASSLFGGEGQPQHF,TGTGCCAGCAGCTTGTTCGGGGGCGAGGGTCAGCCCCAGCATTTT
-,TRBJ1-1,TRBV27,-,CASSLKDNTEAFF,TGTGCCAGCAGTTTGAAAGATAACACTGAAGCTTTCTTT
-,TRBJ1-4,TRBV12-2,-,CASRARSTNEKLFF,TGTGCAAGTCGGGCACGCTCAACTAATGAAAAACTGTTTTTT
-,TRBJ1-2,TRBV5-1,-,CASSLVTPANYGYTF,TGCGCCAGCAGCTTAGTAACCCCAGCTAACTATGGCTACACCTTC
once,TRBJ1-1,TRBV28,TRBD1,CASSIRGALYTEAFF,TGTGCCAGCAGCATCAGGGGGGCTTTATACACTGAAGCTTTCTTT
once,TRBJ1-2,TRBV2,TRBD1,CASTKDRDNYGYTF,TGTGCCAGCACTAAGGACAGGGATAACTATGGCTACACCTTC
few,TRBJ2-5,TRBV7-2,-,CASSLTGMRETQYF,TGTGCCAGCAGCTTAACAGGGATGAGGGAGACCCAGTACTTC
-,TRBJ1-2,TRBV5-1,TRBD1,CASSLGQGNGYTF,TGCGCCAGCAGCTTGGGACAGGGGAATGGCTACACCTTC
-,TRBJ1-1,TRBV7-2,-,CASSLRTALNTEAFF,TGTGCCAGCAGCTTACGGACAGCTTTGAACACTGAAGCTTTCTTT
-,TRBJ1-2,TRBV5-1,TRBD1,CASSSWDRDYGYTF,TGCGCCAGCAGCTCCTGGGACAGGGACTATGGCTACACCTTC
-,TRBJ1-1,TRBV20-1,-,CSAAPGQEAFF,TGCAGTGCAGCCCCGGGACAAGAAGCTTTCTTT
-,TRBJ1-5,TRBV3-1/TRBV3-2,TRBD1,CASSPGTGGQPQHF,TGTGCCAGCAGCCCCGGGACAGGGGGTCAGCCCCAGCATTTT